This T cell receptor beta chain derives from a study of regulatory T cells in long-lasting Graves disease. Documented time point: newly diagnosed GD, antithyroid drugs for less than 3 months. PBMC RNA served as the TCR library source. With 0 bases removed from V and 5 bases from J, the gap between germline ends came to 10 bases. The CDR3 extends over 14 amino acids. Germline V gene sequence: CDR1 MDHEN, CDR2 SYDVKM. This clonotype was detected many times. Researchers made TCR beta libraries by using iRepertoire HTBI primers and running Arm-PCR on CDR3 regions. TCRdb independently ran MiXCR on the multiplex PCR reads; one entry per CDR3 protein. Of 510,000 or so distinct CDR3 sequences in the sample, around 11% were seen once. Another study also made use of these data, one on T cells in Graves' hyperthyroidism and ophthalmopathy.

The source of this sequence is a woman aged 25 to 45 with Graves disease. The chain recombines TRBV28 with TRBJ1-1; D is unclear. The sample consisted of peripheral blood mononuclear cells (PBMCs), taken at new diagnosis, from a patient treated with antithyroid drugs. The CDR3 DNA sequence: TGTGCCAGCAGTTTATGGTCGGATAGGACTGAAGCTTTCTTT. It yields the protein CASSLWSDRTEAFF.